The 24 T cell receptor beta chains below were found in one sample sequenced in a study of shared clonotypes between healthy human individuals. Here immunoSEQ multiplex PCR was the method, and the copy in TCRdb shows in-frame clones only, minus some. The sample has 640,000 or so clones, roughly 78% seen once; the top ten hold around 1.8%. Sequenced material: memory CD4+ T cells sorted from blood. Subset noted: CD45RA-negative fraction. The receptors originated from a woman aged 25 to 39 in good health.

This chain links TRBV28 with TRBJ1-2, with D possibly being TRBD1 (6 bases). The germline CDR1 and CDR2 sequences are MDHEN and SYDVKM. The V end was cut by 6 bases, the J end by 3 bases, with 14 bases between. The CDR3 has 14 residues. The CDR3 loop is CASRYRQDYYGYTF. CDR3 nucleotides: TGTGCCAGCAGATATAGACAGGACTACTATGGCTACACCTTC.

Concerning this clone: In the same sample, other DNA sequences code for this CDR3. The chain is built from TRBV18 and TRBJ2-2; D unclear. The V end lost 2 bases, the J end lost 1 base, and 5 bases lay between the germline ends. CDR3 length: 14 amino acids. CDR1 is KGHSH and CDR2 is LQKENI in the germline V gene. In DNA, the CDR3 is TGTGCCAGCTCACCAGGGGAGAACACCGGGGAGCTGTTTTTT. This translates into CASSPGENTGELFF.

The chain uses TRBV10-3 and TRBJ2-1; D is undetermined. There are 17 residues in the CDR3. Trimming cost V 3 bases and J 0 bases, with 15 bases left between them. Germline CDR1 reads ENHRY; CDR2 reads SYGVKD. The CDR3 loop reads CAISESFGRASYNEQFF. DNA of the CDR3: TGTGCCATCAGTGAATCATTTGGACGGGCCTCCTACAATGAGCAGTTCTTC.

This clone was counted a few times. The rearrangement links TRBV29-1 to TRBJ1-1; no clear D gene. Per germline, CDR1 SQVTM and CDR2 ANQGSEA. The V end was cut by 6 bases, the J end by 4 bases, with 21 bases between. The CDR3 is 15 amino acids. The DNA for the CDR3 is TGCAGCGTCTTCAAGGGAGGTAGGGCGGGCACTGAAGCTTTCTTT. Its translation is CSVFKGGRAGTEAFF.

This sequence joins TRBV7-2 and TRBJ1-1; D is unclear. Trimming shortened V by 4 bases and J by 7 bases, and 13 bases separated the two germline ends. Germline values: CDR1 SGHTA, CDR2 FQGNSA. This CDR3 is built from 13 residues. The CDR3 spells CASSSGVGFEAFF. Written as DNA, the CDR3 is TGTGCCAGCAGCTCGGGAGTAGGGTTTGAAGCTTTCTTT.

Note on this clone: Within the sample, other DNA sequences also encode this same CDR3. This sequence joins TRBV6-1 and TRBJ1-5, with D tentatively TRBD1 (5 bases). Trimming cost V 7 bases and J 2 bases, with 12 bases left between them. The CDR3 has 14 residues. Looked up from germline, CDR1 is MNHNS and CDR2 is SASEGT. CDR3 DNA: TGTGCCAGCACCCCGGGGGGTCGCAATCAGCCCCAGCATTTT. Protein: CASTPGGRNQPQHF.

The rearrangement uses TRBV5-5 and TRBJ2-4, with D possibly matching TRBD1 (5 bases). V shed 1 base and J shed 4 bases, with 9 bases lying between them. Germline loops: CDR1 SGHKS, CDR2 YYEKEE (reference sequence). CDR3 length: 14 amino acids. CDR3 region: CASSLLGQKNIQYF. The CDR3 nucleotides are TGTGCCAGCAGCTTGTTGGGGCAAAAAAACATTCAGTACTTC. Drawing the rest from reference TRBV5-5 and TRBJ2-4, the complete variable domain is DAGVTQSPTHLIKTRGQQVTLRCSPISGHKSVSWYQQVLGQGPQFIFQYYEKEERGRGNFPDRFSARQFPNYSSELNVNALLLGDSALYLCASSLLGQKNIQYFGAGTRLSVL.

V and J are TRBV28 and TRBJ2-5; 7 positions agree with TRBD1. Germline V gives CDR1 MDHEN, CDR2 SYDVKM. Trimming at V came to 5 bases and at J to 5 bases, leaving 5 bases not matched to a gene. The CDR3 spans 13 residues. The CDR3 loop is CASSEGGKETQYF. For the CDR3, the DNA is TGTGCCAGCAGTGAAGGGGGCAAGGAGACCCAGTACTTC. Drawing the rest from reference TRBV28 and TRBJ2-5, the complete variable domain is DVKVTQSSRYLVKRTGEKVFLECVQDMDHENMFWYRQDPGLGLRLIYFSYDVKMKEKGDIPEGYSVSREKKERFSLILESASTNQTSMYLCASSEGGKETQYFGPGTRLLVL.

The chain couples TRBV7-3 to TRBJ2-2, with D perhaps matching TRBD1 or TRBD2 (6 bases each). The V gene's germline CDR1 is SGHTA and CDR2 FQGTGA. Trimming cost V 5 bases and J 2 bases, with 15 bases left between them. The CDR3 is 16 residues long. The CDR3 nucleotides are TGTGCCAGCAGCACCAATGGAGGGGGAAACACCGGGGAGCTGTTTTTT. Translation: CASSTNGGGNTGELFF.

The chain is built from TRBV28 and TRBJ2-5; a possible D gene is TRBD2 (5 bases). CDR1 and CDR2 from the germline V gene are MDHEN and SYDVKM. The CDR3 is 15 amino acids. The V and J ends lost 5 bases and 4 bases respectively, with 17 bases between them. This chain's CDR3 is CASSLNRRQGETQYF. The CDR3, as DNA: TGTGCCAGCAGTCTTAATAGGAGGCAAGGAGAGACCCAGTACTTC.

A few counts support this clone. This chain uses TRBV7-2 with TRBJ2-1; no clear D gene. In germline, CDR1 is SGHTA, CDR2 FQGNSA. Between the trimmed V and J ends, which lost 2 bases and 8 bases, there was a span of 7 bases. This CDR3 comprises 12 residues. CDR3: CASSLYPYEQFF. In DNA form, the CDR3 reads TGTGCCAGCAGCTTATATCCGTATGAGCAGTTCTTC.

The V call is TRBV25-1, the J call TRBJ2-1, with 9 bases identical to TRBD2. Germline V CDR1 and CDR2: MGHDK, SYGVNS. This CDR3 contains 17 residues. The junction had 11 bases not matched to a gene; V was cut back by 4 bases and J by 4 bases. This CDR3 reads CASSASPTSGFYNEQFF. The CDR3 DNA follows: TGTGCCAGCAGTGCCTCCCCCACTAGCGGGTTTTACAATGAGCAGTTCTTC.

CDR3 nucleotides: TGTGCCAGCAGCCAAGTCAGCGGGAGTAGCCTCAATGAGCAGTTCTTC. Translating it yields CASSQVSGSSLNEQFF. The chain links TRBV14 to TRBJ2-1; 8 nucleotides agree with TRBD2. The CDR3 is made up of 16 amino acids. Trimming at V came to 1 base and at J to 6 bases, leaving 8 bases not matched to a gene. Germline V gives CDR1 SGHDN, CDR2 FVKESK.

This sequence joins TRBV5-4 and TRBJ2-1; 11 bases map to TRBD2. The CDR3 is 14 residues long. V trimming: 7 bases; J trimming: 7 bases; junction bases outside the gene matches: 7. Germline values: CDR1 SGHNT, CDR2 YYREEE (reference sequence). CDR3 sequence reads: CASFTSGRSNEQFF. The CDR3 nucleotides read TGTGCCAGCTTCACTAGCGGGAGATCTAATGAGCAGTTCTTC.

The rearrangement joins TRBV2 to TRBJ1-2; D is possibly TRBD1 (5 bases). In germline, CDR1 is SNHLY, CDR2 FYNNEI. This CDR3 has 14 amino acids. Deletions cut 6 bases from V and 2 bases from J, with 13 bases between. The CDR3 sequence is CASRGDLNNYGYTF. CDR3 DNA: TGTGCCAGCAGAGGGGACTTAAACAACTATGGCTACACCTTC.

The chain is built from TRBV18 and TRBJ2-3; 8 nucleotides match TRBD2. The CDR3 sequence is 16 residues long. The ends lost 3 bases at V and 1 base at J; junction bases unmatched: 6. Germline CDR1 reads KGHSH; CDR2 reads LQKENI. CDR3 protein: CASSPPTSGGTDTQYF. CDR3 in DNA: TGTGCCAGCTCACCTCCTACTAGCGGTGGCACAGATACGCAGTATTTT.

The rearrangement uses TRBV27 and TRBJ2-7; 7 bases are a match to TRBD1. J lost 5 bases, V lost 6 bases, and 7 bases had no gene match. This CDR3 region has 13 residues. CDR1 is MNHEY and CDR2 is SMNVEV in the germline V gene (reference sequence). The CDR3 sequence: CASSRGGANEQYF. The DNA of the CDR3 is TGTGCCAGCAGCCGAGGGGGCGCGAACGAGCAGTACTTC.

In this sample, this clone turned up a few times. In DNA, the CDR3 is TGTGCCAGCAGCCCAGGGAATCGGTGGGGCTACACCTTC. The encoded protein is CASSPGNRWGYTF. This sequence joins TRBV28 and TRBJ1-2; possibly TRBD1 for D (5 bases). The CDR3 totals 13 residues. Deletions cut 6 bases from V and 8 bases from J, with 16 bases between. CDR1 and CDR2 (germline): MDHEN, SYDVKM.

The J gene is TRBJ2-5, the V gene TRBV2, with TRBD2 identical over 8 bases. The CDR3 spans 18 residues. Looked up from germline, CDR1 is SNHLY and CDR2 is FYNNEI. V was pared by 2 bases and J by 2 bases, with 13 bases of the junction left unmatched. In nucleotides, the CDR3 is TGTGCCAGCAGTGAAAGCGTACGTAGCGGGACCTCTCAAGAGACCCAGTACTTC. It specifies CASSESVRSGTSQETQYF. Combining the CDR3 with reference TRBV2 and TRBJ2-5 gives the whole variable domain EPEVTQTPSHQVTQMGQEVILRCVPISNHLYFYWYRQILGQKVEFLVSFYNNEISEKSEIFDDQFSVERPDGSNFTLKIRSTKLEDSAMYFCASSESVRSGTSQETQYFGPGTRLLVL.

This clone was counted a single time. As DNA, the CDR3 is TGTGCCTGTCAACTACCCGGGACTAGAAAAATCGATGAGCAGTTCTTC. This codes for CACQLPGTRKIDEQFF. The chain joins TRBV30 to TRBJ2-1; 8 bases agree with TRBD2. Germline CDR1 GTSNPN, CDR2 SVGIG (reference sequence). The V gene end was trimmed by 6 bases and the J gene end by 8 bases; junction bases not matched to a gene: 18. The CDR3 has 16 amino acids.

The V and J genes are TRBV5-5 and TRBJ2-5; D gene uncertain. Germline V gene lookup returns CDR1 SGHKS and CDR2 YYEKEE (reference sequence). Trimming removed 2 bases at V and 3 bases at J, with 11 bases between. The CDR3 sequence is 14 residues long. CDR3 nucleotides: TGTGCCAGCAGCTTCCTTCAGAGCAAAGAGACCCAGTACTTC. As protein: CASSFLQSKETQYF.

The chain recombines TRBV6-5 with TRBJ2-2, with TRBD2 as a possible D gene (5 bases). The CDR3 runs to 15 residues. Germline V gives CDR1 MNHEY, CDR2 SVGAGI. Trimming took off 6 bases at V and 4 bases at J, with 15 bases between the two ends. The CDR3 bases are TGTGCCAGCAGGGGTTTAGAGACTATCACCGGGGAGCTGTTTTTT. Protein: CASRGLETITGELFF.

Turning to this clone: Other nucleotide sequences from this sample produce the same CDR3. The genes are TRBV28 and TRBJ1-2, with D perhaps matching TRBD1 (5 bases). Germline V gene lookup returns CDR1 MDHEN and CDR2 SYDVKM. The CDR3 is made up of 14 amino acids. Trimming pared 4 bases from V and 4 bases from J, leaving 13 bases between. CDR3 nucleotides: TGTGCCAGCAGTTCTCCGGGACGGATCTATGGCTACACCTTC. Translating gives CASSSPGRIYGYTF.

This clone was observed a handful of times. This sequence joins TRBV6-1 and TRBJ2-7; D is unclear. V was clipped by 5 bases and J by 4 bases, with 18 bases between them. The CDR3 loop spans 15 amino acids. Germline V gives CDR1 MNHNS, CDR2 SASEGT. This CDR3 reads CASSLKLADRYEQYF. The CDR3 nucleotides are TGTGCCAGCAGTCTGAAGTTGGCAGATAGATACGAGCAGTACTTC.